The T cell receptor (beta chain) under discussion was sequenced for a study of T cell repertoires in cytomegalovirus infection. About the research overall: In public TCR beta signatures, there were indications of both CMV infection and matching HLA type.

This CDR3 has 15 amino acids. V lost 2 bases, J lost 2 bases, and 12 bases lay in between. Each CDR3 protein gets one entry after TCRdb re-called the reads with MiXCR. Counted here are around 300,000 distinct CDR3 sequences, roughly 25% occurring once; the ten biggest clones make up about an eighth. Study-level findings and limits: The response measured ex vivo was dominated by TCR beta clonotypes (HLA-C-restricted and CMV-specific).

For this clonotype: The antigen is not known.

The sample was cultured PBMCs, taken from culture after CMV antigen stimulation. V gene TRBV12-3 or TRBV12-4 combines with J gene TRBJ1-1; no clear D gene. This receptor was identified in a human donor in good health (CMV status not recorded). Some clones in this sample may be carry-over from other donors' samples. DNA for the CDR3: TGTGCCAGCAGTTTAACTGGGTCACCCAACACTGAAGCTTTCTTT. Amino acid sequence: CASSLTGSPNTEAFF.